The source of this TCR beta chain is a study of OX40 agonist ivuxolimab in advanced cancers. The germline V gene encodes CDR1 WSHSY and CDR2 SAAADI. This CDR3 region has 16 residues. J gave up 1 base and V 7 bases, and 7 bases lay outside the gene matches. Measured with immunoSEQ multiplex PCR; TCRdb has only the in-frame clones, and not every one. The sample has approximately 61,000 clones; about 80% are singletons. This sequence was found in an adult with an advanced solid tumor such as melanoma, head and neck, liver or kidney cancer. This chain uses TRBV10-2 with TRBJ2-2; 9 bases are a match to TRBD1. This specimen consisted of CD4+ or CD8+ T cells sorted from blood, obtained in a trial of the OX40 agonist ivuxolimab. The CDR3 protein is CASTFQGQGNTGELFF. As DNA, the CDR3 is TGCGCCAGCACCTTCCAGGGACAGGGGAACACCGGGGAGCTGTTTTTT.